The 23 T cell receptor beta chains below were found in one sample sequenced in a study of cytomegalovirus exposure and HLA in healthy donors. This PCR relied on a set of 60 Vbeta primers and 13 Jbeta primers. Only in-frame clones appear in the TCRdb table, and some are missing; sequencing was by immunoSEQ multiplex PCR. Of tens of thousands of clones in the sample, about 8% were seen once. Sequenced material: PBMCs. The receptors come from a man aged 45-65 years in good health and CMV-seronegative.

In this sample, this clone turned up a few times. This chain connects TRBV10-3 to TRBJ1-4, with TRBD1 matching over 10 bases. With 6 bases clipped from V and 6 bases from J, the junction kept 7 bases outside the gene matches. This CDR3 spans 15 amino acids. Germline V gene data show CDR1 as ENHRY and CDR2 as SYGVKD. As DNA, the CDR3 is TGTGCCATCAGCGAACGTGGACAGGGGGATGAAAAACTGTTTTTT. As protein: CAISERGQGDEKLFF.

This clone was detected only a few times. The chain recombines TRBV5-1 with TRBJ2-3, with D possibly matching TRBD1 (5 bases). V was trimmed by 0 bases and J by 2 bases, leaving 7 bases between them. Germline V gene data show CDR1 as SGHRS and CDR2 as YFSETQ. The length of the CDR3 is 14 residues. CDR3 region: CASSLETATDTQYF. The CDR3 nucleotides read TGCGCCAGCAGCTTGGAGACAGCCACAGATACGCAGTATTTT.

This chain links TRBV5-1 with TRBJ2-1; a possible D gene is TRBD2 (6 bases). Germline lookup yields CDR1 SGHRS and CDR2 YFSETQ. Trimming pared 4 bases from V and 8 bases from J, leaving 16 bases between. The CDR3 has 14 residues. CDR3 sequence (DNA): TGCGCCAGCAGCCTAAGCTGGAGGGGCGATGAGCAGTTCTTC. This codes for CASSLSWRGDEQFF.

This chain connects TRBV7-2 to TRBJ2-1; the D is unclear. Germline CDR1 SGHTA, CDR2 FQGNSA. Deletions cut 5 bases from V and 4 bases from J, with 3 bases between. The CDR3 runs to 11 residues. The CDR3 DNA sequence: TGTGCCAGCAGCCCGTACAATGAGCAGTTCTTC. Its translation is CASSPYNEQFF. Combining the CDR3 with reference TRBV7-2 and TRBJ2-1 gives the whole variable domain GAGVSQSPSNKVTEKGKDVELRCDPISGHTALYWYRQSLGQGLEFLIYFQGNSAPDKSGLPSDRFSAERTGGSVSTLTIQRTQQEDSAVYLCASSPYNEQFFGPGTRLTVL.

The chain has TRBV10-3 and TRBJ2-1, with TRBD1 matching over 7 bases. CDR3 length: 15 amino acids. The V gene's germline CDR1 is ENHRY and CDR2 SYGVKD. Losses at the gene ends were 6 bases for V and 5 bases for J; bases not matched to a gene: 10. CDR3 DNA sequence: TGTGCCATCAGAGGGGGACAGATAAAAGACAATGAGCAGTTCTTC. It yields the protein CAIRGGQIKDNEQFF.

This chain connects TRBV7-6 to TRBJ2-3; 11 nucleotides match TRBD2. Looked up from germline, CDR1 is SGHVS and CDR2 is FNYEAQ. Losses at the gene ends were 5 bases for V and 6 bases for J; bases not matched to a gene: 16. The CDR3 is 18 residues long. CDR3 amino acids: CASSQTALAGVPLDTQYF. The DNA of the CDR3 is TGTGCCAGCAGCCAAACCGCACTAGCGGGGGTCCCGTTGGATACGCAGTATTTT.

The J gene is TRBJ2-1, the V gene TRBV7-3; 7 bases map to TRBD1. Looked up from germline, CDR1 is SGHTA and CDR2 is FQGTGA. This CDR3 contains 15 residues. J lost 0 bases, V lost 5 bases, and 4 bases had no gene match. CDR3 sequence reads: CASSHAGGSYNEQFF. DNA of the CDR3: TGTGCCAGCAGCCATGCAGGGGGCTCCTACAATGAGCAGTTCTTC. Looking up the rest from reference TRBV7-3 and TRBJ2-1 gives the full variable domain: GAGVSQTPSNKVTEKGKYVELRCDPISGHTALYWYRQSLGQGPEFLIYFQGTGAADDSGLPNDRFFAVRPEGSVSTLKIQRTERGDSAVYLCASSHAGGSYNEQFFGPGTRLTVL.

This clone was detected only once. The V gene is TRBV28, the J gene TRBJ1-3, with a possible D match to TRBD1 (6 bases). The germline CDR1 and CDR2 sequences are MDHEN and SYDVKM. V gave up 1 base and J gave up 4 bases, with 17 bases separating them. The CDR3 runs 17 residues. CDR3 loop: CASSLLPPTGTGNTIYF. CDR3 nucleotide sequence: TGTGCCAGCAGTTTATTACCACCTACAGGGACGGGAAACACCATATATTTT.

This chain links TRBV10-3 with TRBJ2-5; 12 nucleotides line up with TRBD2. The V segment lost 5 bases and the J segment 1 base; nucleotides outside the gene matches: 5. The CDR3 is made up of 16 amino acids. Per germline, CDR1 ENHRY and CDR2 SYGVKD. CDR3 DNA: TGTGCCATCAGTTCCGCTAGCGGGGGGGCCCAAGAGACCCAGTACTTC. Amino acids: CAISSASGGAQETQYF.

This chain links TRBV10-3 with TRBJ2-5; a possible D gene is TRBD2 (6 bases). Germline V CDR1 and CDR2: ENHRY, SYGVKD. The V end was cut by 6 bases, the J end by 2 bases, with 10 bases between. The CDR3 contains 13 residues. The CDR3 loop reads CAISRDSQETQYF. The CDR3 bases are TGTGCCATCAGCCGGGACTCACAAGAGACCCAGTACTTC.

This clone was seen more than once but under ten times. The rearrangement uses TRBV6-8 and TRBJ2-7, with 15 bases lining up with TRBD2. Germline CDR1 MNHGY, CDR2 SAAAGT. V shed 5 bases, J shed 7 bases, and the junction held 3 bases outside the gene matches. The CDR3 is made up of 14 amino acids. The CDR3 protein is CASSGTSGRREQYF. The CDR3 DNA reads TGTGCCAGCAGTGGGACTAGCGGGAGGAGGGAGCAGTACTTC.

This clone was found a few times. The V and J genes are TRBV4-2 and TRBJ2-5; 7 bases line up with TRBD2. The CDR3 consists of 17 residues. Trimming took 0 bases from V and 0 from J; bases not matched to a gene: 7. Germline CDR1 reads LGHNA; CDR2 reads YNFKEQ. As DNA, the CDR3 is TGTGCCAGCAGCCAAGATAAAGGCGGGAGAGACCAAGAGACCCAGTACTTC. This sequence encodes CASSQDKGGRDQETQYF.

The genes are TRBV27 and TRBJ1-1; 7 bases map to TRBD1. The CDR3 runs 14 residues. The germline CDR1 and CDR2 sequences are MNHEY and SMNVEV (reference sequence). Trimming at V came to 5 bases and at J to 7 bases, leaving 10 bases not matched to a gene. This CDR3 is CASSPRAGGLEAFF. CDR3 bases: TGTGCCAGCAGTCCCCGAGCAGGGGGTCTTGAAGCTTTCTTT.

The chain combines TRBV7-9 with TRBJ2-3; 10 bases are shared with TRBD1. Germline values: CDR1 SEHNR, CDR2 FQNEAQ (reference sequence). V lost 8 bases and J lost 5; bases outside the gene matches: 16. This CDR3 comprises 17 residues. The CDR3 here is CASSYLPGQGRGDTQYF. The CDR3 DNA is TGTGCCAGCTCATATTTACCGGGACAGGGGAGGGGAGATACGCAGTATTTT.

This clone has just a few counts. The chain links TRBV30 to TRBJ1-2; D is unresolved. In germline, CDR1 is GTSNPN, CDR2 SVGIG (reference sequence). Trimming removed 4 bases at V and 4 bases at J, with 19 bases between. The CDR3 contains 15 residues. The CDR3 region has the DNA TGTGCCTGGACCCCATTAAAACAAGCGATCTATGGCTACACCTTC. Translation gives CAWTPLKQAIYGYTF.

This clone has only a few counts. This sequence joins TRBV30 and TRBJ2-4; TRBD2 aligns across 9 bases. Per the germline V gene, CDR1 is GTSNPN and CDR2 is SVGIG (reference sequence). This CDR3 is 16 amino acids long. Losses at the gene ends were 3 bases for V and 2 bases for J; bases not matched to a gene: 8. In DNA, the CDR3 is TGTGCCTGGAGCCGGGTTCTAGCGGGGTCCAAAAACATTCAGTACTTC. Translated, it gives CAWSRVLAGSKNIQYF. Supplemented by reference TRBV30 and TRBJ2-4, the full variable domain reads SQTIHQWPATLVQPVGSPLSLECTVEGTSNPNLYWYRQAAGRGLQLLFYSVGIGQISSEVPQNLSASRPQDRQFILSSKKLLLSDSGFYLCAWSRVLAGSKNIQYFGAGTRLSVL.

The rearrangement links TRBV7-6 to TRBJ2-7; 7 bases are shared with TRBD1. Germline V CDR1 and CDR2: SGHVS, FNYEAQ. V shed 3 bases, J shed 2 bases, and the junction held 4 bases outside the gene matches. This CDR3 region has 14 residues. This CDR3 is CASSFRQGTYEQYF. The CDR3 nucleotides read TGTGCCAGCAGCTTCCGACAGGGAACCTACGAGCAGTACTTC.

The chain carries TRBV28 and TRBJ1-1; 7 bases match TRBD1. CDR3 length: 16 amino acids. Germline V gene lookup returns CDR1 MDHEN and CDR2 SYDVKM. Trimming took 5 bases from V and 0 from J; bases not matched to a gene: 9. Here the CDR3 reads CASSPASGTVNTEAFF. As DNA, the CDR3 is TGTGCCAGCAGTCCGGCCTCCGGGACAGTGAACACTGAAGCTTTCTTT.

The chain recombines TRBV5-1 with TRBJ2-7; 8 bases match TRBD1. V shed 0 bases and J 6 bases; nucleotides not matched to a gene: 8. Germline V gene sequence: CDR1 SGHRS, CDR2 YFSETQ. CDR3 length: 15 amino acids. The CDR3 DNA follows: TGCGCCAGCAGCTTGGCCCCCACGCAGGGGGCCGAGCAGTACTTC. It specifies CASSLAPTQGAEQYF.

V usage is TRBV7-3 and J usage is TRBJ2-7, with TRBD2 matching 10 bases. The CDR3 is 13 residues long. The germline CDR1 and CDR2 sequences are SGHTA and FQGTGA. V lost 4 bases, J lost 3 bases, and 0 bases stayed unmatched. The CDR3, as DNA: TGTGCCAGCAGCTGGACTAGCGGCTACGAGCAGTACTTC. This codes for CASSWTSGYEQYF.

V usage is TRBV28 and J usage is TRBJ2-2; the D gene is possibly TRBD2 (5 bases). The germline V gene has CDR1 MDHEN and CDR2 SYDVKM. Trimming left V 2 bases short and J 0 bases short, with 7 bases between. This CDR3 has 15 amino acids. The CDR3 DNA is TGTGCCAGCAGTTTAGGCGGGCCGAACACCGGGGAGCTGTTTTTT. Translation: CASSLGGPNTGELFF.

The J gene is TRBJ1-6, the V gene TRBV7-9; 11 nucleotides agree with TRBD1. Trimming cost V 3 bases and J 10 bases; bases outside gene matches: 2. Per germline, CDR1 SEHNR and CDR2 FQNEAQ (reference sequence). The CDR3 is 14 amino acids. CDR3 in amino acids: CASSFGQGASPLHF. Here the CDR3 DNA reads TGTGCCAGCAGCTTCGGACAGGGGGCATCACCCCTCCACTTT.

The rearrangement uses TRBV13 and TRBJ1-6; tentative D call: TRBD1 (6 bases). From germline, CDR1 is PRHDT and CDR2 FYEKMQ (reference sequence). V was cut by 5 bases and J by 7 bases, with 12 bases left in between. This CDR3 is 14 amino acids long. The CDR3 sequence is CASSSNRVNSPLHF. The DNA of the CDR3 is TGTGCCAGCAGCAGCAACAGGGTAAATTCACCCCTCCACTTT.